The rows below give T cell receptor beta chains drawn from one sample of a study of shared clonotypes between healthy human individuals. Profiling relied on immunoSEQ multiplex PCR, and the TCRdb table lists in-frame clones only, not all of them. The repertoire holds about 550,000 clones, 95% to 96% seen once, with about 0.11% in the top ten. Sequenced: naive CD8+ T cells sorted from blood. The receptors were sampled from a woman in her twenties or thirties in good health. Each CDR3 is given with its conserved first and last residue. Fields, in order: J gene, D gene, clone size, V gene, CDR3 DNA, CDR3 protein. The D gene is left open where the match is weak. Size values are once, few and many counts, or a class for expanded clones, and some rows have none.

TRBJ1-5 | NA | once | TRBV28 | TGTGCCAGCAGTTTATTCGGGGGGAAAGACAATCAGCCCCAGCATTTT | CASSLFGGKDNQPQHF
TRBJ2-7 | TRBD2 | NA | TRBV28 | TGTGCCAGCAGTTTGGGGCTAGCGGGTTTTGACTACGAGCAGTACTTC | CASSLGLAGFDYEQYF
TRBJ2-1 | NA | NA | TRBV6-1 | TGTGCCAGCAGTGGGTGGCGGGACCCTGGGAATGAGCAGTTCTTC | CASSGWRDPGNEQFF
TRBJ2-5 | NA | few | TRBV13 | TGTGCCAGCAGCTTATTTGGGGGGATAGAGACCCAGTACTTC | CASSLFGGIETQYF
TRBJ1-1 | NA | NA | TRBV9 | TGTGCCAGCAGCGCGTGGGGGACGGCGGGGGTGAACACTGAAGCTTTCTTT | CASSAWGTAGVNTEAFF
TRBJ1-1 | NA | NA | TRBV6-1 | TGTGCCAGCAGAGACAGTTGGGACACTGAAGCTTTCTTT | CASRDSWDTEAFF
TRBJ1-2 | NA | NA | TRBV29-1 | TGCAGCGTTTCCGACACCCTTCGGACTAACTATGGCTACACCTTC | CSVSDTLRTNYGYTF
TRBJ2-7 | NA | NA | TRBV27 | TGTGCCAGCAGTTTCGGCAGGGGTCGGGACGAGCAGTACTTC | CASSFGRGRDEQYF
TRBJ1-2 | TRBD1 | NA | TRBV27 | TGTGCCAGCAGTTTAGTCGGGACAGATTATGGCTACACCTTC | CASSLVGTDYGYTF
TRBJ2-7 | TRBD2 | once | TRBV13 | TGTGCCAGCAGCCTGGGGCTAGCGGGAGGGTCCTCCTACGAGCAGTACTTC | CASSLGLAGGSSYEQYF
TRBJ2-7 | NA | NA | TRBV2 | TGTGCCAGCAGTCCCAGGTTGCAGTCCTACGAGCAGTACTTC | CASSPRLQSYEQYF
TRBJ2-5 | NA | once | TRBV5-4 | TGTGCCAGCAGTTATGGAGGCGAGGAGACCCAGTACTTC | CASSYGGEETQYF
TRBJ2-5 | TRBD2 | NA | TRBV7-3 | TGTGCCAGCAGCTCCGGGACTAGCGGGAGTACGGCGGAGACCCAGTACTTC | CASSSGTSGSTAETQYF
TRBJ1-1 | NA | NA | TRBV25-1 | TGTGCCAGCAGTGCGACGGGTAACACTGAAGCTTTCTTT | CASSATGNTEAFF
TRBJ2-3 | NA | NA | TRBV10-2 | TGCGCCACCCTTATGCTTACGCAGTATTTT | CATLMLTQYF
TRBJ1-1 | NA | NA | TRBV2 | TGTGCCAGCACCGCCGACAGCAGGAACACTGAAGCTTTCTTT | CASTADSRNTEAFF
TRBJ2-1 | TRBD2 | NA | TRBV29-1 | TGCAGCGTTGAAGATCAAGGGACTAGCGGTGATGAGCAGTTCTTC | CSVEDQGTSGDEQFF
TRBJ2-2 | TRBD2 | once | TRBV27 | TGTGCCAGCAATTGGGTAGCGGGAGGAGGAACCGGGGAGCTGTTTTTT | CASNWVAGGGTGELFF
TRBJ2-7 | NA | NA | TRBV7-2 | TGTGCCAGCAGCTTCGGGAGAAACTACGAGCAGTACTTC | CASSFGRNYEQYF
TRBJ2-1 | TRBD2 | NA | TRBV9 | TGTGCCAGCAGCGTAGGAGGGACTAGCGGGATTTCTGAGCAGTTCTTC | CASSVGGTSGISEQFF
TRBJ1-4 | NA | NA | TRBV28 | TGTGCCAGCAGTCTCGACGTAAAACTGTTTTTT | CASSLDVKLFF
TRBJ1-2 | NA | NA | TRBV2 | TGTGCCAGCAGTGTTGAAGAGGACCGGATGGGTTTTGACTACACCTTC | CASSVEEDRMGFDYTF
TRBJ1-2 | NA | NA | TRBV7-4 | TGTGCCAGCAGCTTCCCCAGGGGCAGCTACTATGGCTACACCTTC | CASSFPRGSYYGYTF
TRBJ2-1 | NA | NA | TRBV15 | TGTGCCACCAGCAGAAACCCCCAGAGTTACTACAATGAGCAGTTCTTC | CATSRNPQSYYNEQFF
TRBJ2-1 | TRBD2 | NA | TRBV28 | TGTGCCAGCAGTTTAACCGGACTAGCGGGAGTGCATGAGCAGTTCTTC | CASSLTGLAGVHEQFF
TRBJ2-7 | NA | NA | TRBV5-1 | TGCGCCAGCAGCTTGTCGGCGTTCTACGAGCAGTACTTC | CASSLSAFYEQYF
TRBJ1-2 | NA | NA | TRBV6-6 | TGTGCCAGCAGTCCCGAGCGGACCTACTACACCTTC | CASSPERTYYTF
TRBJ2-7 | NA | once | TRBV11-2 | TGTGCCAGCAGCTTAAAGCCCCACGGGACACTCTACGAGCAGTACTTC | CASSLKPHGTLYEQYF
TRBJ2-5 | NA | NA | TRBV15 | TGTGCCACCAGCAGAGGTGGCGGACAAGAGACCCAGTACTTC | CATSRGGGQETQYF
TRBJ1-2 | TRBD1 | NA | TRBV19 | TGTGCCAGTACTACCGGGACAGGGTGGGCCTATGGCTACACCTTC | CASTTGTGWAYGYTF
TRBJ2-2 | NA | NA | TRBV19 | TGTGCCAGTAGTATAGGCCCCCTAGGTGGGTCCGGGGAGCTGTTTTTT | CASSIGPLGGSGELFF
TRBJ2-3 | NA | NA | TRBV29-1 | TGCAGCGCCGTGGGGGGCCGCACAGATACGCAGTATTTT | CSAVGGRTDTQYF
TRBJ1-2 | TRBD1 | NA | TRBV27 | TGTGCCAGCAGTTGGACGCTTAAAGACAGGGGACTTTATGGCTACACCTTC | CASSWTLKDRGLYGYTF
TRBJ2-1 | TRBD2 | NA | TRBV28 | TGTGCCAGCAGTCTGACCATCTTGGGGAGCGGGAGGAATGAGCAGTTCTTC | CASSLTILGSGRNEQFF
TRBJ2-1 | NA | NA | TRBV7-3 | TGTGCCAGCAGCTTTGCCGGGGGAGATGCCTATGAGCAGTTCTTC | CASSFAGGDAYEQFF
TRBJ1-1 | TRBD1 | NA | TRBV11-2 | TGTGCCAGCAGCCCCCGGACAGGGCCGAATGGGAACACTGAAGCTTTCTTT | CASSPRTGPNGNTEAFF
TRBJ2-7 | TRBD2 | NA | TRBV2 | TGTGCCAGCATGTCGGCGGGAGACTACGAGCAGTACTTC | CASMSAGDYEQYF
TRBJ2-7 | TRBD1 | NA | TRBV25-1 | TGTGCCAGCAGTGAATTTGACCAGGGGGCCTCGCACGAGCAGTACTTC | CASSEFDQGASHEQYF
TRBJ2-7 | TRBD2 | NA | TRBV6-5 | TGTGCCAGCAGTTACTTGGGGGGGAGCGACGAGCAGTACTTC | CASSYLGGSDEQYF
TRBJ2-7 | NA | NA | TRBV7-2 | TGTGCCAGCAGCCATGATATCCAACCTCCCTACGAGCAGTACTTC | CASSHDIQPPYEQYF
TRBJ1-4 | NA | NA | TRBV27 | TGTGCCAGCAGTCCCAGTGGCGGGGGCGAGGATGAAAAACTGTTTTTT | CASSPSGGGEDEKLFF
TRBJ2-1 | NA | once | TRBV10-3 | TGTGCCATCAGACGGGGTCTCAAAGTAGGGCAGTTCTTC | CAIRRGLKVGQFF
TRBJ1-3 | NA | NA | TRBV2 | TGTGCCAGCTCTAAAGATATGGGTTTCTCTGGAAACACCATATATTTT | CASSKDMGFSGNTIYF
TRBJ2-3 | NA | NA | TRBV6-5 | TGTGCCAGCACAGATAAACCAGATACGCAGTATTTT | CASTDKPDTQYF
TRBJ2-5 | TRBD1 | NA | TRBV7-8 | TGTGCCGTCGGAGACAGGGAAGATGATTATGAGACCCAGTACTTC | CAVGDREDDYETQYF
TRBJ1-3 | NA | NA | TRBV28 | TGTGCCAGCGAAGGGGACTCTGGAAACACCATATATTTT | CASEGDSGNTIYF
TRBJ2-7 | TRBD2 | NA | TRBV5-4 | TGTGCCAGCAGCCTTAGCGGGAACAATTACGAGCAGTACTTC | CASSLSGNNYEQYF
TRBJ2-4 | TRBD2 | NA | TRBV7-9 | TGTGCCAGCAGCTCCTCGGGGGGGCTTAAAAACATTCAGTACTTC | CASSSSGGLKNIQYF
TRBJ2-1 | NA | NA | TRBV27 | TGTGCCAGCAGGCCAGTGGGGAGCTCCTACAATGAGCAGTTCTTC | CASRPVGSSYNEQFF
TRBJ1-1 | NA | once | TRBV16 | TGTGCCAGCAGCCAATATAGCGGGGTCGGGCACACTGAAGCTTTCTTT | CASSQYSGVGHTEAFF
TRBJ2-1 | TRBD2 | NA | TRBV27 | TGTGCCAGCAGGGGGGGGACTAACTACAATGAGCAGTTCTTC | CASRGGTNYNEQFF
TRBJ2-1 | TRBD2 | NA | TRBV4-1 | TGCGCCAGCAGCCAAGCTAGCGGGAGTGAAAACTACTACAATGAGCAGTTCTTC | CASSQASGSENYYNEQFF
TRBJ2-5 | NA | NA | TRBV11-2 | TGTGCCAGCAGCGCAGGGGTGTCCCAAGAGACCCAGTACTTC | CASSAGVSQETQYF
TRBJ2-1 | TRBD1 | NA | TRBV13 | TGTGCCAGCAGCTTCGGACAGGACCAAAATGAGCAGTTCTTC | CASSFGQDQNEQFF